The rows below give T cell receptor beta chains drawn from one sample of a study of radiation and T cells in renal cell carcinoma. Produced via immunoSEQ multiplex PCR; TCRdb's table is partial and in-frame only. The table includes fewer than 200,000 clones, about 88% detected once. The sample was blood, taken from a patient whose treatment included radiotherapy and nephrectomy. Receptors were obtained from a woman aged 45-65 years with renal cell carcinoma. The CDR3 runs from the conserved cysteine through the conserved F or W. D genes are given only for firm matches. Size is stated for part of the rows, as once, few or many counts, or as a class when the clone is expanded.

V gene	D gene	J gene	clone size	CDR3 protein	CDR3 DNA
TRBV7-2	-	TRBJ1-3	-	CASSWASSSGNTIYF	TGTGCCAGCAGCTGGGCCTCCTCCTCTGGAAACACCATATATTTT
TRBV19	-	TRBJ2-3	-	CASRSTSTDTQYF	TGTGCCAGTAGGTCAACTAGCACAGATACGCAGTATTTT
TRBV20-1	-	TRBJ1-1	few	CSARVPGRAFF	TGCAGTGCTAGAGTTCCAGGGCGAGCTTTCTTT
TRBV10-3	TRBD1	TRBJ1-2	-	CAISESTGGYGYTF	TGTGCCATCAGTGAGTCGACAGGGGGCTATGGCTACACCTTC
TRBV7-7	TRBD2	TRBJ2-3	-	CASSARAGVFTDTQYF	TGTGCTAGCAGCGCCCGAGCGGGGGTGTTTACAGATACGCAGTATTTT
TRBV19	-	TRBJ2-6	-	CASSTPRTGANVLTF	TGTGCCAGTAGTACCCCCAGGACTGGGGCCAACGTCCTGACTTTC
TRBV19	TRBD2	TRBJ2-1	-	CASSMGTSGVGNEQFF	TGTGCCAGTAGTATGGGGACTAGCGGGGTAGGCAATGAGCAGTTCTTC
TRBV20-1	-	TRBJ1-5	-	CSARDLRAQHF	TGCAGTGCTAGAGATCTAAGAGCCCAGCATTTT
TRBV7-2	-	TRBJ1-1	-	CASSLAPGPNTEAFF	TGTGCCAGCAGCTTAGCACCAGGACCGAACACTGAAGCTTTCTTT
TRBV5-6	-	TRBJ2-1	-	CASSLFPGGRDEQFF	TGTGCCAGCAGCTTGTTTCCGGGGGGCAGGGATGAGCAGTTCTTC
TRBV19	TRBD1	TRBJ1-2	-	CASSTGDSNYGYTF	TGTGCCAGTAGTACCGGGGACAGTAACTATGGCTACACCTTC
TRBV6-5	TRBD1	TRBJ1-1	-	CASSYHRGNTEAFF	TGTGCCAGCAGTTACCACAGGGGGAACACTGAAGCTTTCTTT
TRBV12-5	TRBD2	TRBJ2-7	-	CASGLERGLAETYEQYF	TGTGCTAGTGGTTTGGAAAGAGGACTAGCGGAAACCTACGAGCAGTACTTC
TRBV11-2	TRBD1	TRBJ2-2	-	CASRQGALFEIAGELFF	TGTGCCAGCAGACAGGGGGCGCTTTTTGAGATTGCCGGGGAGCTGTTTTTT
TRBV2	TRBD1	TRBJ2-5	-	CASRRDRQETQYF	TGTGCCAGCAGAAGGGACAGACAAGAGACCCAGTACTTC
TRBV5-4	-	TRBJ2-1	-	CASSLAWGASFF	TGTGCCAGCAGCTTGGCCTGGGGGGCCTCATTCTTC
TRBV7-9	-	TRBJ2-5	-	CASSAFGGGGETQYF	TGTGCCAGCAGCGCCTTTGGGGGAGGGGGAGAGACCCAGTACTTC
TRBV19	-	TRBJ1-2	-	CASSFLGTGGYTF	TGTGCCAGTAGTTTTCTCGGGACGGGTGGCTACACCTTC
TRBV9	-	TRBJ2-7	-	CASSFGWGLSSYEQYF	TGTGCCAGCAGCTTCGGTTGGGGGCTGAGCTCCTACGAGCAGTACTTC
TRBV5-4	-	TRBJ2-3	-	CASSLEQPTDTQYF	TGTGCCAGCAGCTTGGAACAGCCAACAGATACGCAGTATTTT
TRBV4-2	-	TRBJ2-3	-	CASSQVESTDTQYF	TGTGCCAGCAGCCAAGTTGAGAGCACAGATACGCAGTATTTT
TRBV21-1	-	TRBJ1-5	-	CASSKIMDRDNQPQHF	TGTGCCAGCAGCAAAATTATGGACAGGGACAATCAGCCCCAGCATTTT
TRBV7-2	-	TRBJ1-5	-	CASSLARAEVGPQHF	TGTGCCAGCAGCTTAGCCAGGGCGGAGGTTGGGCCCCAGCATTTT
TRBV4-3	-	TRBJ2-1	-	CASSFDSNRNNEQFF	TGCGCCAGCAGCTTTGACTCTAACCGTAACAATGAGCAGTTCTTC
TRBV16	TRBD2	TRBJ2-3	-	CASSPGLASDTQYF	TGTGCCAGCAGCCCCGGACTAGCCAGTGATACGCAGTATTTT
TRBV6-6	TRBD2	TRBJ2-1	once	CASSYSGGLADNEQFF	TGTGCCAGCAGTTACTCAGGAGGACTAGCGGACAATGAGCAGTTCTTC
TRBV2	-	TRBJ1-2	-	CASSEGHGGGGYTF	TGTGCCAGCAGTGAAGGGCACGGGGGGGGTGGCTACACCTTC
TRBV7-2	-	TRBJ1-2	-	CASSFGPGVGYTF	TGTGCCAGCAGCTTTGGGCCAGGGGTCGGCTACACCTTC
TRBV7-9	TRBD1	TRBJ2-6	-	CASSESKGANGANVLTF	TGTGCCAGCAGCGAGTCGAAGGGGGCTAATGGGGCCAACGTCCTGACTTTC
TRBV19	TRBD2	TRBJ2-1	-	CASRFGGAVGEQFF	TGTGCCAGTAGGTTCGGGGGGGCGGTGGGCGAGCAGTTCTTC
TRBV15	-	TRBJ1-6	-	CATSRRGSSYNSPLHF	TGTGCCACCAGCCGGCGGGGGAGCTCCTATAATTCACCCCTCCACTTT
TRBV5-1	TRBD2	TRBJ2-6	-	CASSLVGGLAAFSGANVLTF	TGCGCCAGCAGCTTGGTTGGGGGACTAGCGGCCTTCTCTGGGGCCAACGTCCTGACTTTC
TRBV6-1	-	TRBJ2-2	-	CASRVRGNGELFF	TGTGCCAGCAGAGTGAGGGGAAACGGGGAGCTGTTTTTT
TRBV30	TRBD2	TRBJ2-3	-	CAWIWGGGGSTDTQYF	TGTGCCTGGATTTGGGGAGGCGGGGGTAGCACAGATACGCAGTATTTT
TRBV6-4	-	TRBJ2-3	-	CASSDSGTRSTDTQYF	TGTGCCAGCAGTGATTCCGGGACACGTAGCACAGATACGCAGTATTTT
TRBV5-8	TRBD1	TRBJ2-7	-	CASSDRDRGYEQYF	TGTGCCAGCAGCGACCGGGACAGGGGCTACGAGCAGTACTTC
TRBV5-4	-	TRBJ2-1	-	CASSLAGTDEQFF	TGTGCCAGCAGCTTGGCTGGGACGGATGAGCAGTTCTTC
TRBV6-6	TRBD1	TRBJ2-3	-	CASSSQGAAIDTQYF	TGTGCCAGCAGTTCTCAGGGGGCGGCGATCGATACGCAGTATTTT
TRBV10-3	TRBD2	TRBJ2-3	-	CAISESPGGAGHTDTQYF	TGTGCCATCAGTGAGTCGCCGGGGGGGGCAGGTCACACAGATACGCAGTATTTT
TRBV4-1	-	TRBJ1-4	once	CASSQGHGINEKLFF	TGCGCCAGCAGCCAAGGACACGGTATCAATGAAAAACTGTTTTTT
TRBV14	-	TRBJ1-2	-	CASSQGRFSGGYTF	TGTGCCAGCAGCCAAGGAAGGTTCTCCGGGGGCTACACCTTC
TRBV6-1	-	TRBJ1-4	-	CASSERQGPHTNEKLFF	TGTGCCAGCAGTGAGCGGCAGGGACCTCACACTAATGAAAAACTGTTTTTT
TRBV4-1	-	TRBJ2-3	few	CASSQAPTTLGDTQYF	TGCGCCAGCAGCCAAGCCCCTACGACACTGGGAGATACGCAGTATTTT
TRBV6-5	-	TRBJ1-4	-	CASRRAREKLFF	TGTGCCAGCCGCCGGGCGCGTGAAAAACTGTTTTTT
TRBV5-1	TRBD2	TRBJ2-1	-	CASSLDTSGAGEFF	TGCGCCAGCAGCTTGGACACTAGCGGGGCCGGGGAATTCTTC
TRBV6-6	-	TRBJ2-7	-	CASSDRYEQYF	TGTGCCAGCAGTGACAGATACGAGCAGTACTTC
TRBV7-2	TRBD2	TRBJ2-1	-	CASSRSGGHAIPSYNEQFF	TGTGCCAGCAGCCGGAGCGGGGGCCACGCTATTCCCTCCTACAATGAGCAGTTCTTC
TRBV6-5	-	TRBJ1-3	once	CASSYGSFGNTIYF	TGTGCCAGCAGTTACGGGAGTTTTGGAAACACCATATATTTT
TRBV7-8	TRBD1	TRBJ1-6	-	CASRWTGGGSPLHF	TGTGCCAGCAGGTGGACAGGGGGTGGTTCACCCCTCCACTTT
TRBV29-1	TRBD1	TRBJ2-7	-	CSVERTGGSYEQYF	TGCAGCGTTGAGAGGACAGGAGGCTCCTACGAGCAGTACTTC
TRBV6-1	TRBD2	TRBJ2-7	-	CASSSQTSDYEQYF	TGTGCCAGCAGCTCCCAGACTAGCGACTACGAGCAGTACTTC
TRBV18	-	TRBJ2-7	once	CASSPPGLFYEQYF	TGTGCCAGCTCACCACCGGGGTTATTCTACGAGCAGTACTTC
TRBV15	-	TRBJ1-2	-	CATSREFGQTGYTF	TGTGCCACCAGCAGAGAGTTCGGACAGACTGGCTACACCTTC
TRBV6-5	TRBD1	TRBJ2-7	-	CASSYSPGQVYEQYF	TGTGCCAGCAGTTACTCCCCCGGACAGGTCTACGAGCAGTACTTC
TRBV18	TRBD2	TRBJ2-3	-	CASSPQRGGTDTQYF	TGTGCCAGCTCACCACAGCGGGGGGGCACAGATACGCAGTATTTT
TRBV7-8	TRBD1	TRBJ2-7	-	CASSLAQGARYEQYF	TGTGCCAGCAGCTTAGCGCAGGGGGCGAGGTACGAGCAGTACTTC
TRBV2	TRBD1	TRBJ2-3	-	CASIRDSASTADTQYF	TGTGCCAGCATCCGGGACAGTGCTTCGACCGCAGATACGCAGTATTTT